This TCR beta chain derives from a study of T cell repertoires in cytomegalovirus infection. Across the whole study: Indications came from public TCR beta signatures; they pointed to CMV infection and to a matching HLA type. Findings of the study overall: In two of eight donors, the top clonotype was HLA-C-restricted CMV-specific.

The CDR3 covers 15 residues. Trimming took off 4 bases at V and 5 bases at J, with 17 bases between the two ends. The V gene's germline CDR1 is MDHEN and CDR2 SYDVKM. A few counts support this clonotype. Its specificity is unknown. TCRdb reanalysed the reads using MiXCR and keeps one entry per CDR3 protein. The profile covers some 180,000 distinct CDR3 sequences, with nearly 9.5% appearing a single time and about 4.6% taken by the ten largest. Sequences were obtained from PBMCs. The chain joins TRBV28 to TRBJ2-5, with D perhaps TRBD2 (6 bases). This TCR was sampled from a human donor in good health (CMV status not recorded). Some clones in this sample may be carry-over from other donors' samples. The CDR3 here is CASSSQERAGETQYF. CDR3 bases: TGTGCCAGCAGTTCCCAGGAAAGGGCGGGGGAGACCCAGTACTTC.